This T cell receptor beta chain came from a study of CD8+ T cells in alopecia areata. Study-wide results and limits: In scalp samples, resident alphabeta T cells of normal skin are also sequenced. Lesional tissue from the scalp (especially in alopecia totalis/universalis) showed higher clonality than normal scalp. Among patients, TCR sharing was less clear than in mice, a difference possibly due in part to HLA diversity in the patient population.

Germline V gene data show CDR1 as MNHEY and CDR2 as SVGAGI. The CDR3 totals 14 residues. Trimming cost V 3 bases and J 5 bases, with 13 bases left between them. Extraction of RNA preceded its reverse transcription into cDNA, which served as the sequencing template. Clones were read by immunoSEQ multiplex PCR, and TCRdb kept only the in-frame ones, dropping some. The sample has some 160,000 clones; more than 55% are singletons. A word on this clone: Its antigen is unknown.

Sorting of PBMCs yielded the CD4+ and CD8+ T cells. Sequenced input: CD8+ T cells sorted from blood. The origin of this receptor is a human donor in good health. This chain links TRBV6-5 with TRBJ2-5, with D perhaps being TRBD1 or TRBD2 (5 bases each). The CDR3 protein is CASSYLGDGETQYF. The CDR3 nucleotides are TGTGCCAGCAGTTATTTGGGGGACGGGGAGACCCAGTACTTC.